Listed below are T cell receptor beta chains from one sample, sequenced in a study of persistence of HIV-infected CD4 T cells. Antigens of these TCRs are unknown. The assay was immunoSEQ multiplex PCR, and TCRdb's table has in-frame clones only and misses some. The data contain roughly 20,000 clones, around three fifths of them singletons. The sample was CD4+ T cells sorted from PBMCs after approximately 19-hour stimulation, taken from a patient who received antiretroviral therapy. The origin of the receptors is an adult woman with HIV who was CMV-seropositive. The CDR3 runs from the conserved cysteine through the conserved F or W. Fields, in order: V gene, clone size, J gene, D gene, CDR3 protein, CDR3 DNA. A D gene is named only where the DNA matches it firmly. Some rows have no size entry. The others give once, few or many, or a class for an expanded clone.

TRBV5-5	.	TRBJ1-4	.	CASSFRATNEKLFF	TGTGCCAGCAGCTTCCGTGCAACTAATGAAAAACTGTTTTTT
TRBV29-1	.	TRBJ2-1	TRBD1	CSVDGTGVGEQFF	TGCAGCGTTGACGGGACAGGGGTGGGTGAGCAGTTCTTC
TRBV24-1	.	TRBJ2-1	.	CATARGNNEQFF	TGTGCCACTGCCCGGGGCAACAATGAGCAGTTCTTC
TRBV5-8	.	TRBJ1-1	.	CASSFRQRVAFF	TGTGCCAGCAGCTTCCGTCAGCGGGTAGCTTTCTTT
TRBV19	.	TRBJ1-2	TRBD1	CASSIDRTGLHGYTF	TGTGCCAGTAGTATCGACCGGACAGGTTTGCATGGCTACACCTTC
TRBV3-1/TRBV3-2	.	TRBJ1-3	TRBD1	CASLGTVGNTIYF	TGTGCCAGTTTAGGGACAGTCGGAAACACCATATATTTT
TRBV6-5	.	TRBJ1-2	TRBD1	CASSLDRGHGYTF	TGTGCCAGCAGTCTAGACAGGGGGCATGGCTACACCTTC
TRBV5-4	.	TRBJ1-5	.	CASSLEGGSNQPQHF	TGTGCCAGCAGCTTGGAGGGAGGGAGCAATCAGCCCCAGCATTTT
TRBV19	.	TRBJ2-4	TRBD2	CASSHWGGQNIQYF	TGTGCCAGTAGTCACTGGGGGGGACAAAACATTCAGTACTTC
TRBV29-1	once	TRBJ1-5	.	CSVEDVEGQPQHF	TGCAGCGTTGAAGACGTCGAGGGCCAGCCCCAGCATTTT
TRBV10-1	.	TRBJ2-2	.	CASSPQRNTGELFF	TGCGCCAGCAGCCCGCAGCGGAACACCGGGGAGCTGTTTTTT
TRBV29-1	few	TRBJ2-3	TRBD2	CSDRGGASTDTQYF	TGCAGCGATCGCGGGGGGGCTAGCACAGATACGCAGTATTTT
TRBV4-1	.	TRBJ1-5	.	CASSQGAGTQPQHF	TGCGCCAGCAGCCAAGGGGCAGGGACTCAGCCCCAGCATTTT
TRBV27	.	TRBJ1-2	.	CASSPVVGNYGYTF	TGTGCCAGCAGCCCCGTGGTCGGTAACTATGGCTACACCTTC
TRBV19	.	TRBJ1-3	TRBD1	CASIGQGSTIYF	TGTGCCAGTATCGGACAGGGAAGCACCATATATTTT
TRBV14	.	TRBJ1-3	.	CASSQGNLNTIYF	TGTGCCAGCAGCCAAGGGAATTTAAACACCATATATTTT
TRBV18	.	TRBJ1-5	TRBD1	CASSGGTGPNQPQHF	TGTGCCAGCTCCGGAGGGACAGGGCCCAATCAGCCCCAGCATTTT
TRBV5-1	.	TRBJ2-1	.	CASSTTGSSYNEQFF	TGCGCCAGCAGTACCACAGGGAGCTCCTACAATGAGCAGTTCTTC
TRBV7-2	.	TRBJ1-3	.	CASSLTVRGGSGNTIYF	TGTGCCAGCAGCTTGACCGTCCGAGGGGGATCGGGAAACACCATATATTTT
TRBV19	.	TRBJ1-3	.	CASSLDSGNTIYF	TGTGCCAGTAGTTTAGACTCTGGAAACACCATATATTTT
TRBV12-5	.	TRBJ2-1	TRBD2	CASGSPGGFYNEQFF	TGTGCTAGTGGTTCTCCGGGGGGGTTTTACAATGAGCAGTTCTTC
TRBV27	few	TRBJ2-2	.	CASSSYAGGELFF	TGTGCCAGCAGTTCCTACGCAGGGGGGGAGCTGTTTTTT
TRBV14	.	TRBJ1-1	.	CASSPWTANTEAFF	TGTGCCAGCAGCCCGTGGACAGCGAACACTGAAGCTTTCTTT
TRBV6-5	few	TRBJ1-2	.	CASSSSGVGGYTF	TGTGCCAGCAGTTCGTCAGGAGTTGGTGGCTACACCTTC
TRBV6-5	.	TRBJ1-5	.	CASSATDSNQPQHF	TGTGCCAGCAGCGCCACAGATAGCAATCAGCCCCAGCATTTT
TRBV7-3	.	TRBJ2-3	.	CASSLGRRYTQYF	TGTGCCAGCAGCTTGGGACGGCGGTATACGCAGTATTTT
TRBV7-2	few	TRBJ1-6	TRBD1	CASSLKTGGNSPLHF	TGTGCCAGCAGCTTAAAGACAGGGGGCAATTCACCCCTCCACTTT
TRBV5-4	.	TRBJ1-1	.	CASSIDAGKAFF	TGTGCCAGCAGTATAGACGCGGGGAAAGCTTTCTTT
TRBV5-1	.	TRBJ2-5	.	CASSLSARGQETQYF	TGCGCCAGCAGCTTGTCCGCCAGGGGCCAAGAGACCCAGTACTTC
TRBV18	.	TRBJ2-3	.	CASSPTRDTQYF	TGTGCCAGCTCACCGACTCGGGATACGCAGTATTTT
TRBV18	.	TRBJ1-1	.	CASSPRDTLNTEAFF	TGTGCCAGCTCACCGCGTGACACACTCAACACTGAAGCTTTCTTT
TRBV7-6	.	TRBJ2-3	.	CASSLGTDTQYF	TGTGCCAGCAGCTTAGGCACAGATACGCAGTATTTT
TRBV5-1	.	TRBJ1-3	TRBD1	CASSDDRAIPIYF	TGCGCCAGCAGCGACGACAGGGCGATCCCCATATATTTT
TRBV6-5	few	TRBJ1-1	.	CASSYSGKEAFF	TGTGCCAGCAGTTACTCGGGGAAGGAAGCTTTCTTT
TRBV7-2	.	TRBJ1-4	.	CASSSRPDEKLFF	TGTGCCAGCAGTTCTCGGCCCGATGAAAAACTGTTTTTT
TRBV15	few	TRBJ2-7	.	CATSRTTDRFGEQYF	TGTGCCACCAGCAGAACAACCGACAGGTTCGGGGAGCAGTACTTC